This is a list of T cell receptor beta chains from one sample in a study of Ad26.COV2.S vaccination and SARS-CoV-2 variants. Data came from immunoSEQ multiplex PCR; TCRdb stores just in-frame clones and leaves some out. The sample has over 400,000 clones; 92% are singletons. The sequencing here drew on peripheral blood, taken in a trial of Ad26.COV2.S vaccine versus placebo. These receptors were taken from a person between 18 and 65 years old who received the Ad26.COV2.S COVID-19 vaccine or a placebo. Each CDR3 is given with its conserved first and last residue. A D gene is named only where the DNA matches it firmly. Some rows have no size entry. The others give once, few or many, or a class for an expanded clone.

V: TRBV7-2
J: TRBJ2-7
D: TRBD2
size: -
CDR3: CASSLERGGPYEQYF
DNA: TGTGCCAGCAGCTTGGAGCGGGGGGGCCCATACGAGCAGTACTTC

V: TRBV2
J: TRBJ2-1
D: TRBD2
size: -
CDR3: CASKRTSGLYNEQFF
DNA: TGTGCCAGCAAGAGGACTAGCGGGTTATACAATGAGCAGTTCTTC

V: TRBV4-3
J: TRBJ2-7
D: -
size: -
CDR3: CASSTVIGYEQYF
DNA: TGCGCCAGCAGCACGGTGATTGGCTACGAGCAGTACTTC

V: TRBV7-2
J: TRBJ1-6
D: -
size: -
CDR3: CASSLLLGYGGNNSPLHF
DNA: TGTGCCAGCAGCTTACTCTTGGGGTATGGGGGTAATAATTCACCCCTCCACTTT

V: TRBV28
J: TRBJ1-1
D: -
size: -
CDR3: CASSPREGGTEAFF
DNA: TGTGCCAGCAGTCCCAGGGAGGGCGGCACTGAAGCTTTCTTT

V: TRBV19
J: TRBJ2-5
D: -
size: -
CDR3: CATREGGLGETQYF
DNA: TGTGCCACCCGAGAAGGGGGACTGGGGGAGACCCAGTACTTC

V: TRBV15
J: TRBJ1-1
D: -
size: -
CDR3: CATSRGGNTEAFF
DNA: TGTGCCACCAGCAGAGGAGGAAACACTGAAGCTTTCTTT

V: TRBV3-1/TRBV3-2
J: TRBJ2-5
D: TRBD2
size: once
CDR3: CASSQGAGGTQETQYF
DNA: TGTGCCAGCAGCCAAGGAGCGGGGGGGACCCAAGAGACCCAGTACTTC

V: TRBV18
J: TRBJ2-1
D: -
size: -
CDR3: CASSPAEGPAYNEQFF
DNA: TGTGCCAGCTCACCAGCCGAGGGGCCGGCCTACAATGAGCAGTTCTTC

V: TRBV29-1
J: TRBJ2-1
D: TRBD2
size: -
CDR3: CSVVGLAGGITYNEQFF
DNA: TGCAGCGTTGTTGGACTAGCGGGGGGAATAACCTACAATGAGCAGTTCTTC

V: TRBV5-1
J: TRBJ2-3
D: -
size: -
CDR3: CASSLGYSTDTQYF
DNA: TGCGCCAGCAGCTTAGGGTATAGCACAGATACGCAGTATTTT

V: TRBV27
J: TRBJ1-4
D: TRBD1
size: -
CDR3: CANPPGQGWGILEKLFF
DNA: TGTGCCAACCCCCCGGGACAGGGATGGGGTATCCTAGAAAAACTGTTTTTT

V: TRBV12-3/TRBV12-4
J: TRBJ2-3
D: -
size: -
CDR3: CASSFGTPDTQYF
DNA: TGTGCCAGCAGTTTTGGGACCCCAGATACGCAGTATTTT

V: TRBV2
J: TRBJ1-6
D: TRBD1
size: -
CDR3: CASSEGQGRNSPLHF
DNA: TGTGCCAGCAGTGAAGGACAGGGTAGGAATTCACCCCTCCACTTT

V: TRBV6-5
J: TRBJ2-7
D: -
size: -
CDR3: CASSPWRGGYEQYF
DNA: TGTGCCAGCAGTCCCTGGAGGGGCGGGTACGAGCAGTACTTC

V: TRBV19
J: TRBJ1-1
D: -
size: -
CDR3: CASSAGGFSEAFF
DNA: TGTGCCAGTAGTGCCGGGGGTTTCAGTGAAGCTTTCTTT

V: TRBV4-3
J: TRBJ2-3
D: -
size: -
CDR3: CASSLRPAESTDTQYF
DNA: TGCGCCAGCAGCCTCCGCCCAGCGGAGTCCACAGATACGCAGTATTTT

V: TRBV6-6
J: TRBJ1-5
D: -
size: -
CDR3: CASSPWNQPQHF
DNA: TGTGCCAGCAGTCCTTGGAATCAGCCCCAGCATTTT

V: TRBV6-2/TRBV6-3
J: TRBJ2-7
D: TRBD1
size: -
CDR3: CASSLQGPYEQYF
DNA: TGTGCCAGCAGCCTACAGGGGCCCTACGAGCAGTACTTC

V: TRBV19
J: TRBJ1-2
D: -
size: -
CDR3: CASMTTDTNYGYTF
DNA: TGTGCCAGTATGACCACAGATACTAACTATGGCTACACCTTC

V: TRBV9
J: TRBJ1-2
D: TRBD1
size: once
CDR3: CASSALQTGDRDGYTF
DNA: TGTGCCAGCAGCGCTCTACAGACAGGGGATAGGGATGGCTACACCTTC

V: TRBV4-3
J: TRBJ1-1
D: -
size: once
CDR3: CASSQENGPYTEAFF
DNA: TGCGCCAGCAGCCAAGAAAATGGGCCGTACACTGAAGCTTTCTTT

V: TRBV5-6
J: TRBJ1-2
D: TRBD1
size: -
CDR3: CASSFRGPYGYTF
DNA: TGTGCCAGCAGCTTCAGGGGGCCGTATGGCTACACCTTC

V: TRBV28
J: TRBJ2-3
D: -
size: -
CDR3: CASSPLGAGRGSGTDTQYF
DNA: TGTGCCAGCAGTCCCCTGGGGGCAGGTAGGGGTTCGGGCACAGATACGCAGTATTTT

V: TRBV6-2/TRBV6-3
J: TRBJ2-7
D: -
size: many
CDR3: CASSLLTGTREQYF
DNA: TGTGCCAGCAGTTTGTTGACAGGTACCCGCGAGCAGTACTTC

V: TRBV11-3
J: TRBJ1-2
D: -
size: -
CDR3: CASTYWQGANYGYTF
DNA: TGTGCCAGCACTTATTGGCAGGGCGCTAACTATGGCTACACCTTC

V: TRBV14
J: TRBJ1-2
D: TRBD1
size: -
CDR3: CASSQGTGPGYTF
DNA: TGTGCCAGCAGCCAGGGGACAGGGCCTGGCTACACCTTC

V: TRBV7-9
J: TRBJ1-6
D: TRBD1
size: -
CDR3: CASSLGSGDSHNSPLHF
DNA: TGTGCCAGCAGCTTAGGATCGGGGGACAGCCATAATTCACCCCTCCACTTT